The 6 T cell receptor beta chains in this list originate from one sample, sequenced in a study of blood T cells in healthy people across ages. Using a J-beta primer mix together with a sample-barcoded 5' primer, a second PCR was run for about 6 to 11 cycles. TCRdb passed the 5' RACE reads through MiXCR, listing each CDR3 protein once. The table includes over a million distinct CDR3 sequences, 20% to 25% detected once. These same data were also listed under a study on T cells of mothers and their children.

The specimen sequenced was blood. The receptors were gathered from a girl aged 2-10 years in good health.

The DNA of the CDR3 is TGTGCCAGCAGCTTTGGAGCGTCCAATTCAGGAGGCATTCAGTACTTC. It translates to CASSFGASNSGGIQYF. The rearrangement links TRBV7-9 to TRBJ2-4, with a tentative D call TRBD2 (5 bases). CDR1 and CDR2 from the germline V gene are SEHNR and FQNEAQ (reference sequence). With 3 bases removed from V and 9 bases from J, the gap between germline ends came to 21 bases. This CDR3 is built from 16 residues.

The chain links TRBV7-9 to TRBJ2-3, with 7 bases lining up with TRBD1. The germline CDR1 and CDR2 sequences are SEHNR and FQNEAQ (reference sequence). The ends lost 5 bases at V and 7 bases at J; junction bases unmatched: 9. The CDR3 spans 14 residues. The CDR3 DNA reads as TGTGCCAGCAGCCCAAGGGGGCCTCACAATACGCAGTATTTT. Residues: CASSPRGPHNTQYF.

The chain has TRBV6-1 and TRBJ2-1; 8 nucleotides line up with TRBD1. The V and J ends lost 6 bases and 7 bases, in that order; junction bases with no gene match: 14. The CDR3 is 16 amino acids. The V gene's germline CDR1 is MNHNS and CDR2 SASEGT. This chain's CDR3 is CASRPNTGGGINEQFF. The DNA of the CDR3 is TGTGCCAGCAGGCCGAATACAGGGGGTGGTATTAATGAGCAGTTCTTC.

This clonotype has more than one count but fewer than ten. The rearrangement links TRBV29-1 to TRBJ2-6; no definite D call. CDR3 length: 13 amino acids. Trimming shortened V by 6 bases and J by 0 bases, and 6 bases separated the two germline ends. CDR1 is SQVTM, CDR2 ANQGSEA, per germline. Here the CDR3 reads CSVGISGANVLTF. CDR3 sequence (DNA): TGCAGCGTAGGGATCTCTGGGGCCAACGTCCTGACTTTC.

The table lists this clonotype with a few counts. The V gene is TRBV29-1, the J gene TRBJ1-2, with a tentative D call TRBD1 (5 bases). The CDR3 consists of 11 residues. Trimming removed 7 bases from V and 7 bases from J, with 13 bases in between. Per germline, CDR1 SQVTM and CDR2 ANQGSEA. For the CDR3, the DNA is TGCAGCGGGGGGGACTCTCTTGGCTACACCTTC. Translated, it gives CSGGDSLGYTF.

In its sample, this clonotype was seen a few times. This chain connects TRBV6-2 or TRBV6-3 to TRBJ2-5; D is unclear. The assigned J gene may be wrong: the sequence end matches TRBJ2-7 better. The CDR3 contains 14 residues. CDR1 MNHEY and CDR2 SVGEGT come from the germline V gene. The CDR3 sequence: CASSYQELTYEQYF. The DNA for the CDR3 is TGTGCCAGCAGTTACCAGGAATTGACCTACGAGCAGTACTTC.